The clone carrying this TCR beta chain was observed many times. Researchers took RNA transcripts and amplified the TCR beta CDR3 regions from them. During a first-round RT-PCR of the TCR CDR3, the HTBI primer set was used. TCRdb recomputed calls from the multiplex PCR reads with MiXCR, one row per CDR3 protein. This table holds fewer than 500,000 distinct CDR3 sequences, 14% to 15% found once. This specimen comes from a study of T cells in Graves' hyperthyroidism and ophthalmopathy. Sequenced input: blood. The sequence was collected from a man younger than 30 with Graves' ophthalmopathy.

The CDR3 DNA is TGTGCCAGCAGTAACAGGGTAAATTCCTACGAGCAGTACTTC. The encoded protein is CASSNRVNSYEQYF. The chain links TRBV6-1 to TRBJ2-7; the D gene is possibly TRBD1 (6 bases). From germline, CDR1 is MNHNS and CDR2 SASEGT. Trimming took 5 bases from V and 1 from J, leaving 12 bases between them. This CDR3 region has 14 residues.